This T cell receptor beta chain was found in a study of radiotherapy plus CTLA-4 blockade in lung cancer. For the study at large: With 31% of patients having disease control, objective responses were seen in roughly 19%.

Profiled with immunoSEQ multiplex PCR; TCRdb holds only in-frame clones, not every one. The repertoire includes 45,000 or so clones, roughly four fifths of them detected once, and about 9% sits in the top ten. Sequencing used peripheral blood, obtained from a patient treated with radiotherapy plus ipilimumab. The clonotype was recovered from a human donor with non-small cell lung cancer who had stable disease on radiotherapy plus ipilimumab.

The CDR3 bases are TGTGCCAGCAGTTCGAATACAGGGGCTGAAGCTTTCTTT. The encoded protein is CASSSNTGAEAFF. The J gene is TRBJ1-1, the V gene TRBV11-2; 7 bases are shared with TRBD1. This CDR3 comprises 13 residues. The ends lost 6 bases at V and 6 bases at J; junction bases unmatched: 7. Per the germline V gene, CDR1 is SGHAT and CDR2 is FQNNGV. Complete variable domain (other parts from reference TRBV11-2 and TRBJ1-1): EAGVAQSPRYKIIEKRQSVAFWCNPISGHATLYWYQQILGQGPKLLIQFQNNGVVDDSQLPKDRFSAERLKGVDSTLKIQPAKLEDSAVYLCASSSNTGAEAFFGQGTRLTVV.